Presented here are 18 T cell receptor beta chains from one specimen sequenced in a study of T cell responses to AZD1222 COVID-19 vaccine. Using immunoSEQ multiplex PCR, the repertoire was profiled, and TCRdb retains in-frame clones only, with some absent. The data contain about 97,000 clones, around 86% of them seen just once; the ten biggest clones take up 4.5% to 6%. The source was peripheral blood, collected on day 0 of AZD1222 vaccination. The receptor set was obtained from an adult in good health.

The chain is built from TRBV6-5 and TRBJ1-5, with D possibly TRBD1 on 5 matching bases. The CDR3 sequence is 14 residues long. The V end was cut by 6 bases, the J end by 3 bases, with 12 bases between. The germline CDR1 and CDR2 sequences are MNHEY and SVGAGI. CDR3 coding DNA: TGTGCCAGCAGAGACAGCTCAGACAATCAGCCCCAGCATTTT. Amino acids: CASRDSSDNQPQHF.

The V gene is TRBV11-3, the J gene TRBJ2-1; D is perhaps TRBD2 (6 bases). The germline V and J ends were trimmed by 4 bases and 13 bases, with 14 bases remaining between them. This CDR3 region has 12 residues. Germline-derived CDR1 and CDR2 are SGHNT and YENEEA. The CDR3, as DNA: TGTGCCAGCAGCTCTGGAGGGGCGGAACAGTTCTTC. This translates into CASSSGGAEQFF.

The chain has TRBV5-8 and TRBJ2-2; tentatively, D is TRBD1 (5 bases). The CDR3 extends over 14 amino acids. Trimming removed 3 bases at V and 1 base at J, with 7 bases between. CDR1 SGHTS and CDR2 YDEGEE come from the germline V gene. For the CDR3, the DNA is TGTGCCAGCAGCTCCGGACAGAACACCGGGGAGCTGTTTTTT. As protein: CASSSGQNTGELFF.

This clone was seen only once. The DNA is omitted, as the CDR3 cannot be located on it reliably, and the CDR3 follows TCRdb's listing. Here the CDR3 reads CASSTSSYSEQYF. This rearrangement joins TRBV27 to TRBJ2-7; the tabulated D call, TRBD2, remains unverified against the DNA. The germline V gene encodes CDR1 MNHEY and CDR2 SMNVEV (reference sequence). The CDR3 comprises 13 residues, both ends counted.

The CDR3 is CASSLKGAAYEQYF. CDR3 bases: TGCGCCAGCAGCTTGAAGGGCGCAGCCTACGAGCAGTACTTC. V usage is TRBV5-1 and J usage is TRBJ2-7; D call uncertain. V was cut by 1 base and J by 2 bases, with 10 bases left in between. Germline V lookup: CDR1 SGHRS, CDR2 YFSETQ. The CDR3 extends over 14 amino acids.

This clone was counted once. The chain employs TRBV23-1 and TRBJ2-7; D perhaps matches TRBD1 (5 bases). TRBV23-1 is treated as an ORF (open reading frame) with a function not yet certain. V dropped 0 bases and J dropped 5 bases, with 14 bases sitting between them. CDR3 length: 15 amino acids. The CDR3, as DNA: TGCGCCAGCAGTCAATCTGTCCGGCGCAGGGACGAGCAGTACTTC. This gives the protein CASSQSVRRRDEQYF.

The DNA of the CDR3 is TGTGCCAGCAGCTATGGGCCAGATTCACCCCTCCACTTT. Its protein is CASSYGPDSPLHF. V is TRBV7-2 and J is TRBJ1-6, with D unresolved. Looked up from germline, CDR1 is SGHTA and CDR2 is FQGNSA. Trimming took off 4 bases at V and 8 bases at J, with 9 bases between the two ends. CDR3 length: 13 amino acids. Drawing the rest from reference TRBV7-2 and TRBJ1-6, the complete variable domain is GAGVSQSPSNKVTEKGKDVELRCDPISGHTALYWYRQSLGQGLEFLIYFQGNSAPDKSGLPSDRFSAERTGGSVSTLTIQRTQQEDSAVYLCASSYGPDSPLHFGNGTRLTVT.

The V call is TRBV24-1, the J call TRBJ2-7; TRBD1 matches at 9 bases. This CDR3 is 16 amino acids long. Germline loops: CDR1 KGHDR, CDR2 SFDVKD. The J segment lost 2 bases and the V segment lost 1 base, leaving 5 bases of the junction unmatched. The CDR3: CATSDFRDRVTYEQYF. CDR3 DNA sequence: TGTGCCACCAGTGATTTCCGGGACAGGGTTACCTACGAGCAGTACTTC.

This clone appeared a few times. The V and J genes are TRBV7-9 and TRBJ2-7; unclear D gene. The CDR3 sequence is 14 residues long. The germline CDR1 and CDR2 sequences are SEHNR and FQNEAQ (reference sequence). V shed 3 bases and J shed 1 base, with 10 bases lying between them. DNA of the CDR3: TGTGCCAGCAGCTTCGGACGGATATCCTACGAGCAGTACTTC. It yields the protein CASSFGRISYEQYF. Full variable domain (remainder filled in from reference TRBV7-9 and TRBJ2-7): DTGVSQNPRHKITKRGQNVTFRCDPISEHNRLYWYRQTLGQGPEFLTYFQNEAQLEKSRLLSDRFSAERPKGSFSTLEIQRTEQGDSAMYLCASSFGRISYEQYFGPGTRLTVT.

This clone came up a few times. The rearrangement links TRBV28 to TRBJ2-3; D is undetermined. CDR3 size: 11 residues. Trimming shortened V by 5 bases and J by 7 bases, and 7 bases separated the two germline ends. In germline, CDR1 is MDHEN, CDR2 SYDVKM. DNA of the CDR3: TGTGCCAGCAGTGACCCTCATACGCAGTATTTT. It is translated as CASSDPHTQYF.

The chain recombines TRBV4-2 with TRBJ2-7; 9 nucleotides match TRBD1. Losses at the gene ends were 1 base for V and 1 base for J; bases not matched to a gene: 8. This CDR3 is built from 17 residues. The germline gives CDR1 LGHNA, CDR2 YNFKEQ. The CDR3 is CASSQGFLGTGSYEQYF. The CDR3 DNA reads TGTGCCAGCAGCCAAGGCTTTTTAGGGACAGGGTCCTACGAGCAGTACTTC.

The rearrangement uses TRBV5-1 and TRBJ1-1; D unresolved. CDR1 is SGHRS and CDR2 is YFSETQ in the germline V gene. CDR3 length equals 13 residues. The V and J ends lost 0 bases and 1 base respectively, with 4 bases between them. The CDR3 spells CASSLDWNTEAFF. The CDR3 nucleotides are TGCGCCAGCAGCTTGGACTGGAACACTGAAGCTTTCTTT.

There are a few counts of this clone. CDR3 protein: CASSPPWEVEQFF. Here the CDR3 DNA reads TGTGCCAGCAGCCCCCCATGGGAGGTTGAGCAGTTCTTC. The V gene is TRBV13, the J gene TRBJ2-1; maybe TRBD2 (6 bases). The CDR3 has 13 amino acids. Trimming pared 5 bases from V and 9 bases from J, leaving 14 bases between. Germline V lookup: CDR1 PRHDT, CDR2 FYEKMQ (reference sequence).

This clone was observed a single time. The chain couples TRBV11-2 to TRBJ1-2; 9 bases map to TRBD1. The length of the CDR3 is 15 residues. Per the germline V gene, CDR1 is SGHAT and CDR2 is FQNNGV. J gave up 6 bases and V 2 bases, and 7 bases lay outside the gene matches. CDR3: CASSLTTGGVDGYTF. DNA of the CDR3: TGTGCCAGCAGCTTAACAACAGGGGGCGTGGATGGCTACACCTTC.

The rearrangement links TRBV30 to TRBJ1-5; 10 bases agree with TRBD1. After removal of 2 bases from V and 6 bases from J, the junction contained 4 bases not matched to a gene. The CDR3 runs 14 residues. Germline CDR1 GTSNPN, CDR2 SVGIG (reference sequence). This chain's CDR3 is CAWSHGTGVQPQHF. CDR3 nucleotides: TGTGCCTGGAGTCACGGGACAGGGGTTCAGCCCCAGCATTTT.

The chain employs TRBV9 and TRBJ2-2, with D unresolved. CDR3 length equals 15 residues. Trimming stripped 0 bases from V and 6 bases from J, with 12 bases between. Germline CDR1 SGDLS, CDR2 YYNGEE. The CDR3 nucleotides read TGTGCCAGCAGCGTAGCTCCCCTAGAATCCGGGGAGCTGTTTTTT. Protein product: CASSVAPLESGELFF.

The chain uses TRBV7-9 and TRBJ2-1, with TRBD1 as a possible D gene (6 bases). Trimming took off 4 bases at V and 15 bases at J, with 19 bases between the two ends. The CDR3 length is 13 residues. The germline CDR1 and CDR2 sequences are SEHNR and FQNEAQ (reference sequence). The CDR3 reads CASSWTDRQGWFF. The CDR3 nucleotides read TGTGCCAGCAGCTGGACGGACCGCCAGGGGTGGTTCTTC. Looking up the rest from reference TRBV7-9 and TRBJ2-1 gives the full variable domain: DTGVSQNPRHKITKRGQNVTFRCDPISEHNRLYWYRQTLGQGPEFLTYFQNEAQLEKSRLLSDRFSAERPKGSFSTLEIQRTEQGDSAMYLCASSWTDRQGWFFGPGTRLTVL.

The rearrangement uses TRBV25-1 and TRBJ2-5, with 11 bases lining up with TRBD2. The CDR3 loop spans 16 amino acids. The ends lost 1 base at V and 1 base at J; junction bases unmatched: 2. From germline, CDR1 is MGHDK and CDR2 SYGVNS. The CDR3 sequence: CASSEFLAGGQETQYF. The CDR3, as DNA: TGTGCCAGCAGTGAATTCCTAGCGGGAGGCCAAGAGACCCAGTACTTC.